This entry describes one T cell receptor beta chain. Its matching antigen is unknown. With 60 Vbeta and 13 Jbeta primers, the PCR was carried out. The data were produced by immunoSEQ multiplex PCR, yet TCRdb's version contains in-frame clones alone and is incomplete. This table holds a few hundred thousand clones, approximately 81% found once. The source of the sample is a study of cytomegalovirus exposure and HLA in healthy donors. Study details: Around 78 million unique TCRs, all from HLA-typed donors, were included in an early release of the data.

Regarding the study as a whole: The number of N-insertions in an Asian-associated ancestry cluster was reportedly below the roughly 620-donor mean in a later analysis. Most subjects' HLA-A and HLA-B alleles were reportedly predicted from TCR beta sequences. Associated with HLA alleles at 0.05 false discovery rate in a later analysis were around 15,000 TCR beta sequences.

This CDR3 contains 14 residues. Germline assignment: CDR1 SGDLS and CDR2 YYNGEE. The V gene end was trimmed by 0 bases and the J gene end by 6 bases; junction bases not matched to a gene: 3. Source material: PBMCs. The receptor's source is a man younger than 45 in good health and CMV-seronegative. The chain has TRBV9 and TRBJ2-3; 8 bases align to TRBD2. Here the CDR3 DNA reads TGTGCCAGCAGCGTAGCGTGGACTAGCGATACGCAGTATTTT. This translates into CASSVAWTSDTQYF.